The clone carrying this T cell receptor beta chain was counted ten times or more. Antigen unknown. The sample originates from a study of response to subunit inactivated influenza vaccine. Points from the study as a whole: Each seasonal flu vaccination may recruit only limited new T cells, authors suggested.

TCRdb reprocessed the RT-PCR reads via MiXCR and lists one record per CDR3 protein. The data hold roughly 650,000 distinct CDR3 sequences, with 14% observed a single time. The sample consisted of PBMCs from blood, taken 14 to 15 days before vaccination. The source of this sequence is a man in his fifties or sixties who received an inactivated influenza vaccine.

In DNA form, the CDR3 reads TGTGCCAGCAGCTATTACGGGAGCCCCGCAGATACGCAGTATTTT. Translation gives CASSYYGSPADTQYF. The gene calls are TRBV11-3 and TRBJ2-3; D perhaps matches TRBD2 (6 bases). In germline, CDR1 is SGHNT, CDR2 YENEEA. There are 15 residues in the CDR3. Trimming took 4 bases from V and 4 from J, leaving 15 bases between them.